This passage covers 8 T cell receptor beta chains from one sample sequenced in a study of CD8+ T cells in alopecia areata (dated by TCRdb to 2017 to 2018). The library was prepared using the immunoSEQ multiplex PCR assay. To provide template for TCR sequencing, every sample had RNA extracted and reverse transcribed into cDNA. Sourced from immuneACCESS, this table was stored by TCRdb with only in-frame sequences that have V and J called. A share of the clones is absent; for the studies checked, an unresolved V gene accounts for under half, and the remainder has no known explanation. For this sample there are approximately 150,000 clones; approximately 87% appear just once. The top ten constitute roughly 15% of the sample. The time point label, read with the paper, signifies: baseline before oral tofacitinib. Sequenced material: CD8+ T cells sorted from blood, taken at week 0. All receptors come from a human donor with alopecia areata.

The chain carries TRBV5-4 and TRBJ2-1; 9 bases line up with TRBD1. The V gene end was trimmed by 2 bases and the J gene end by 6 bases; junction bases not matched to a gene: 9. CDR1 is SGHNT, CDR2 YYREEE, per germline (reference sequence). CDR3 size: 16 residues. The CDR3 region is CASSLTPGQGLNEQFF. In DNA, the CDR3 is TGTGCCAGCAGCTTAACCCCGGGACAGGGCCTCAATGAGCAGTTCTTC.

This chain joins TRBV14 and TRBJ1-1, with D possibly matching TRBD1 (6 bases). V shed 4 bases and J shed 0 bases, with 21 bases lying between them. CDR3 length equals 18 residues. Germline CDR1 SGHDN, CDR2 FVKESK. The CDR3 protein is CASSPAGTPYPLNTEAFF. In DNA, the CDR3 is TGTGCCAGCAGCCCAGCAGGGACACCTTACCCTTTGAACACTGAAGCTTTCTTT.

The V gene is TRBV30, the J gene TRBJ2-3, with 8 bases fitting TRBD1. CDR3 length equals 14 residues. J was trimmed by 5 bases and V by 3 bases; bases with no gene match: 7. Germline V CDR1 and CDR2: GTSNPN, SVGIG (reference sequence). CDR3 loop: CAWSKTGEIDTQYF. The CDR3 bases are TGTGCCTGGAGCAAGACAGGGGAAATAGATACGCAGTATTTT.

This clone was seen once. The gene calls are TRBV4-1 and TRBJ2-7; D unresolved. V lost 1 base, J lost 0 bases, and 10 bases lay in between. Germline V gene sequence: CDR1 MGHRA, CDR2 YSYEKL. This CDR3 is built from 15 residues. CDR3 region: CASSQGPAPSYEQYF. The CDR3 nucleotides read TGCGCCAGCAGCCAAGGTCCAGCACCCTCCTACGAGCAGTACTTC.

This sequence joins TRBV10-3 and TRBJ2-1, with TRBD2 matching over 9 bases. CDR3 size: 14 residues. CDR1 and CDR2 from the germline V gene are ENHRY and SYGVKD. V was clipped by 6 bases and J by 7 bases; unmatched bases: 7. The CDR3 sequence is CAISETSGSNEQFF. CDR3 in DNA: TGTGCCATCAGCGAGACTAGCGGCTCGAATGAGCAGTTCTTC.

This chain uses TRBV15 with TRBJ2-7; D is ambiguous. This CDR3 has 13 residues. Trimming cost V 9 bases and J 5 bases, with 17 bases left between them. In germline, CDR1 is LNHNV, CDR2 YYDKDF (reference sequence). The CDR3, as DNA: TGTGCCACAAGATCTTTTGTCCGGGACGAGCAGTACTTC. It yields the protein CATRSFVRDEQYF. The whole variable domain, remainder taken from reference TRBV15 and TRBJ2-7, is DAMVIQNPRYQVTQFGKPVTLSCSQTLNHNVMYWYQQKSSQAPKLLFHYYDKDFNNEADTPDNFQSRRPNTSFCFLDIRSPGLGDTAMYLCATRSFVRDEQYFGPGTRLTVT.

J is TRBJ2-7 and V is TRBV30; tentatively, D is TRBD1 or TRBD2 (5 bases each). V was pared by 5 bases and J by 0 bases, with 17 bases between. The CDR3 length is 15 residues. Germline V gives CDR1 GTSNPN, CDR2 SVGIG (reference sequence). The CDR3 DNA is TGTGCCTGGTCCGATGGGGGAACCCTCTCCTACGAGCAGTACTTC. Protein sequence: CAWSDGGTLSYEQYF.

A single count supports this clone. CDR3 region: CASSQGPENYEQYF. In nucleotides, the CDR3 is TGCGCCAGCAGCCAGGGCCCGGAAAACTACGAGCAGTACTTC. The V call is TRBV4-1, the J call TRBJ2-7; D is unresolved. V was shortened by 3 bases and J by 3 bases, with 12 bases between the two germline ends. The CDR3 length is 14 residues. Germline V gene lookup returns CDR1 MGHRA and CDR2 YSYEKL.